Each of the 32 T cell receptor beta chains below was sequenced from the same sample in a study of circulating and synovial CD4+ cells in juvenile arthritis. Produced via immunoSEQ multiplex PCR; TCRdb's table is partial and in-frame only. Of fewer than 4,000 clones listed, 75% to 85% are singletons. Material for sequencing was CD4+ T cells from synovial fluid. Every receptor here comes from a human donor with juvenile idiopathic arthritis.

CDR3 nucleotide sequence: TGTGCCAGCAGTTACTCGAGGCAGGGGGGGAACACTGAAGCTTTCTTT. Protein sequence: CASSYSRQGGNTEAFF. This chain links TRBV6-5 with TRBJ1-1; 7 bases align to TRBD1. V lost 0 bases and J lost 1; bases outside the gene matches: 5. Germline-derived CDR1 and CDR2 are MNHEY and SVGAGI. The CDR3 extends over 16 amino acids.

The chain recombines TRBV7-2 with TRBJ2-7; 7 bases align to TRBD1. Germline assignment: CDR1 SGHTA and CDR2 FQGNSA. Trimming cost V 5 bases and J 1 base; bases outside gene matches: 5. The CDR3 spans 14 residues. CDR3: CASSVTGASYEQYF. In DNA form, the CDR3 reads TGTGCCAGCAGCGTTACAGGGGCTTCCTACGAGCAGTACTTC.

The sample holds a few counts of this clone. The chain employs TRBV28 and TRBJ1-6, with D uncertain. V shed 4 bases and J shed 7 bases, with 8 bases lying between them. The CDR3 runs to 13 residues. Germline V gene sequence: CDR1 MDHEN, CDR2 SYDVKM. For the CDR3, the DNA is TGTGCCAGCAGTTCGGTAGTCAATTCACCCCTCCACTTT. Its translation: CASSSVVNSPLHF.

This rearrangement joins TRBV10-3 to TRBJ2-1, with a tentative D call TRBD2 (6 bases). Germline lookup yields CDR1 ENHRY and CDR2 SYGVKD. The CDR3 loop spans 15 amino acids. The V end was cut by 2 bases, the J end by 3 bases, with 11 bases between. CDR3 nucleotides: TGTGCCATCAGTGAGGGTGGGGGAGGCTACAATGAGCAGTTCTTC. Translated: CAISEGGGGYNEQFF.

CDR3 coding DNA: TGCGCCAGCAGGATAGGGGGCTTCACTGAAGCTTTCTTT. Translation gives CASRIGGFTEAFF. This rearrangement joins TRBV5-1 to TRBJ1-1; 7 positions agree with TRBD1. Germline V gene sequence: CDR1 SGHRS, CDR2 YFSETQ. V was clipped by 5 bases and J by 4 bases; unmatched bases: 5. The CDR3 totals 13 residues.

The J gene is TRBJ2-3, the V gene TRBV6-5, with D possibly being TRBD1 (5 bases). CDR1 is MNHEY and CDR2 is SVGAGI in the germline V gene. The CDR3 is 14 amino acids. Trimming stripped 6 bases from V and 2 bases from J, with 12 bases between. This CDR3 is CASRPRVATDTQYF. DNA of the CDR3: TGTGCCAGCAGACCCAGGGTCGCCACAGATACGCAGTATTTT.

This chain joins TRBV19 and TRBJ1-2; D remains unclear. Germline loops: CDR1 LNHDA, CDR2 SQIVND (reference sequence). V lost 3 bases, J lost 8 bases, and 13 bases lay in between. This CDR3 is 13 amino acids long. CDR3 loop: CASSIGQWKGYTF. DNA for the CDR3: TGTGCCAGTAGTATTGGGCAGTGGAAGGGCTACACCTTC.

The CDR3 coding sequence is TGTGCCAGCAGTGTCCCAGGGGAAGTAGGTGGCTACACCTTC. This sequence encodes CASSVPGEVGGYTF. This sequence joins TRBV25-1 and TRBJ1-2; the D gene is possibly TRBD1 (6 bases). Germline values: CDR1 MGHDK, CDR2 SYGVNS. V shed 4 bases and J shed 7 bases, with 16 bases lying between them. This CDR3 comprises 14 residues.

This clone has a single count. The chain has TRBV5-4 and TRBJ2-4, with 7 bases identical to TRBD2. There are 15 residues in the CDR3. Looked up from germline, CDR1 is SGHNT and CDR2 is YYREEE (reference sequence). The junction had 12 bases not matched to a gene; V was cut back by 4 bases and J by 8 bases. The CDR3 protein is CASSAGLPIKDIQYF. CDR3 sequence (DNA): TGTGCCAGCAGCGCGGGACTACCAATTAAGGACATTCAGTACTTC.

The CDR3 reads CASSLEAGGGYEQFF. CDR3 nucleotides: TGTGCCAGCAGCTTAGAAGCGGGAGGGGGCTATGAGCAGTTCTTC. This chain links TRBV11-1 with TRBJ2-1; 10 bases match TRBD2. In germline, CDR1 is SGHAT, CDR2 FQDESV (reference sequence). Unmatched junction bases numbered 5, after V lost 1 base and J lost 8 bases. The CDR3 has 15 amino acids.

This chain links TRBV5-6 with TRBJ1-5; the D gene is possibly TRBD1 (5 bases). The CDR3 runs to 15 residues. Germline CDR1 SGHDT, CDR2 YYEEEE. V lost 1 base, J lost 6 bases, and 14 bases lay in between. CDR3 in DNA: TGTGCCAGCAGCTTGTCGGGCAGGGTAAGTCAGCCCCAGCATTTT. This translates into CASSLSGRVSQPQHF.

This chain's CDR3 is CASRYRGTETQYF. Here the CDR3 DNA reads TGTGCCAGCAGATACAGGGGGACAGAGACCCAGTACTTC. V usage is TRBV28 and J usage is TRBJ2-5; 8 bases line up with TRBD1. Losses at the gene ends were 6 bases for V and 4 bases for J; bases not matched to a gene: 4. The CDR3 loop spans 13 amino acids. Germline CDR1 and CDR2: MDHEN and SYDVKM. Looking up the rest from reference TRBV28 and TRBJ2-5 gives the full variable domain: DVKVTQSSRYLVKRTGEKVFLECVQDMDHENMFWYRQDPGLGLRLIYFSYDVKMKEKGDIPEGYSVSREKKERFSLILESASTNQTSMYLCASRYRGTETQYFGPGTRLLVL.

The chain joins TRBV6-5 to TRBJ2-7; D is uncertain. The CDR3 has 14 amino acids. V lost 2 bases and J lost 0, with 8 bases in between. Germline V gene sequence: CDR1 MNHEY, CDR2 SVGAGI. This CDR3 reads CASSYGRVSYEQYF. In DNA, the CDR3 is TGTGCCAGCAGTTACGGTCGGGTCTCCTACGAGCAGTACTTC.

This sequence joins TRBV7-9 and TRBJ1-1, with 10 bases that match TRBD1. Germline CDR1 SEHNR, CDR2 FQNEAQ (reference sequence). J lost 1 base, V lost 4 bases, and 3 bases had no gene match. The CDR3 totals 15 residues. The CDR3: CASSSGQGGNTEAFF. CDR3 DNA: TGTGCCAGCAGCTCCGGACAGGGGGGGAACACTGAAGCTTTCTTT.

This rearrangement joins TRBV19 to TRBJ2-1; 7 nucleotides match TRBD2. Germline-derived CDR1 and CDR2 are LNHDA and SQIVND (reference sequence). The trim removed 5 bases at V and 4 bases at J, leaving 2 bases unmatched. This CDR3 has 13 residues. The CDR3, as DNA: TGTGCCAGTAGTCTGCGGGAGTACAATGAGCAGTTCTTC. It translates to CASSLREYNEQFF.

The chain carries TRBV30 and TRBJ1-2; TRBD1 aligns across 8 bases. Looked up from germline, CDR1 is GTSNPN and CDR2 is SVGIG (reference sequence). Trimming took 3 bases from V and 2 from J; bases not matched to a gene: 8. The CDR3 sequence is 15 residues long. This chain's CDR3 is CAWRVAGGENYGYTF. The DNA for the CDR3 is TGTGCCTGGAGGGTGGCAGGGGGCGAAAACTATGGCTACACCTTC.

The gene calls are TRBV5-1 and TRBJ1-3, with a tentative D call TRBD1 (6 bases). Germline V gives CDR1 SGHRS, CDR2 YFSETQ. Trimming cost V 0 bases and J 0 bases, with 7 bases left between them. This CDR3 spans 15 amino acids. CDR3 sequence: CASSLEGGSGNTIYF. The CDR3 DNA sequence: TGCGCCAGCAGCTTGGAAGGGGGCTCTGGAAACACCATATATTTT.

A remark on this clone: Other DNA variants within this sample encode the same CDR3. This rearrangement joins TRBV6-5 to TRBJ1-6; 11 bases line up with TRBD1. The CDR3 is made up of 15 amino acids. The V segment lost 6 bases and the J segment 8 bases; nucleotides outside the gene matches: 6. Per germline, CDR1 MNHEY and CDR2 SVGAGI. The CDR3 sequence: CASSSGQGADSPLHF. CDR3 nucleotides: TGTGCCAGCAGCTCTGGACAGGGGGCGGATTCACCCCTCCACTTT.

V and J are TRBV5-1 and TRBJ1-4, with D uncertain. Trimming stripped 0 bases from V and 8 bases from J, with 14 bases between. Germline CDR1 is SGHRS and CDR2 is YFSETQ. The CDR3 loop spans 15 amino acids. The CDR3 region is CASSLEAGKWEKLFF. Written as DNA, the CDR3 is TGCGCCAGCAGCTTGGAAGCGGGGAAATGGGAAAAACTGTTTTTT.

The V and J genes are TRBV7-2 and TRBJ2-6, with D possibly matching TRBD1 (6 bases). Germline V CDR1 and CDR2: SGHTA, FQGNSA. This CDR3 contains 19 residues. V was clipped by 2 bases and J by 0 bases, with 17 bases between them. As DNA, the CDR3 is TGTGCCAGCAGCTTACCGGGTGGGGGCGGGTACTCTGGGGCCAACGTCCTGACTTTC. It translates to CASSLPGGGGYSGANVLTF.

The table lists this clone with a few counts. The chain joins TRBV4-2 to TRBJ1-2; D is possibly TRBD1 (5 bases). Deletions cut 0 bases from V and 8 bases from J, with 19 bases between. The CDR3 length is 16 residues. The germline CDR1 and CDR2 sequences are LGHNA and YNFKEQ. The CDR3 protein is CASSQDLLGALGGYTF. CDR3 nucleotides: TGTGCCAGCAGCCAAGACCTTCTTGGGGCCCTCGGGGGCTACACCTTC.

This rearrangement joins TRBV27 to TRBJ2-7; D perhaps matches TRBD1 (6 bases). Trimming cost V 6 bases and J 4 bases, with 13 bases left between them. CDR3 length: 13 amino acids. Germline CDR1 reads MNHEY; CDR2 reads SMNVEV (reference sequence). As DNA, the CDR3 is TGTGCCAGCAGAAGACAGGACCCATACGAGCAGTACTTC. Protein: CASRRQDPYEQYF.

V usage is TRBV6-1 and J usage is TRBJ1-1; D not resolved. There are 13 residues in the CDR3. V shed 8 bases and J shed 2 bases, with 12 bases lying between them. The germline V gene has CDR1 MNHNS and CDR2 SASEGT. The CDR3 sequence is CASPPKPNTEAFF. CDR3 DNA: TGTGCCAGCCCCCCTAAACCTAACACTGAAGCTTTCTTT.

A single count supports this clone. The chain joins TRBV7-3 to TRBJ2-1; TRBD2 aligns across 8 bases. From germline, CDR1 is SGHTA and CDR2 FQGTGA. Trimming removed 1 base from V and 9 bases from J; junction bases left unmatched: 8. The CDR3 contains 15 residues. This CDR3 is CASSLNPAGEGEQFF. The DNA of the CDR3 is TGTGCCAGCAGCTTAAACCCAGCGGGAGAGGGTGAGCAGTTCTTC.

V gene TRBV7-3 combines with J gene TRBJ1-4, with 9 bases that match TRBD1. Germline assignment: CDR1 SGHTA and CDR2 FQGTGA. The CDR3 runs to 13 residues. The trim removed 4 bases at V and 9 bases at J, leaving 3 bases unmatched. CDR3 sequence (DNA): TGTGCCAGCAGCTCCACAGGGGGCCAAAAACTGTTTTTT. This encodes CASSSTGGQKLFF.

CDR3 in amino acids: CASSETSGGYNEQFF. CDR3 nucleotides: TGTGCCAGCAGTGAGACTAGCGGGGGCTACAATGAGCAGTTCTTC. V is TRBV6-1 and J is TRBJ2-1; 12 nucleotides match TRBD2. The CDR3 has 15 amino acids. The trim removed 3 bases at V and 3 bases at J, leaving 0 bases unmatched. Germline V CDR1 and CDR2: MNHNS, SASEGT.

The genes are TRBV10-3 and TRBJ1-2; no clear D gene. The CDR3 extends over 13 amino acids. In germline, CDR1 is ENHRY, CDR2 SYGVKD. Trimming took off 0 bases at V and 6 bases at J, with 8 bases between the two ends. The CDR3 DNA sequence: TGTGCCATCAGTGAGTCTGACACCCATGGCTACACCTTC. Translated, it gives CAISESDTHGYTF.

For this clone: One end of the junction does not line up with germline, which may come from a read error. This same CDR3 is encoded by further DNA sequences in the sample. V usage is TRBV6-4 and J usage is TRBJ1-6; D might be TRBD1 (6 bases). CDR1 and CDR2 (germline): MRHNA, SNTAGT. There are 19 residues in the CDR3. Here the CDR3 DNA reads TGTGCCAGCAGTGAGGGGGAAGAACAGGGAAGGGGCTATAATTCCCCCCTCCACTTT. As protein: CASSEGEEQGRGYNSPLHF.

The rearrangement uses TRBV5-1 and TRBJ1-3, with D hard to call. The CDR3 length is 15 residues. Trimming shortened V by 0 bases and J by 4 bases, and 11 bases separated the two germline ends. The germline gives CDR1 SGHRS, CDR2 YFSETQ. DNA of the CDR3: TGCGCCAGCAGCTTGGCGGGGTCTGGGGGAAACACCATATATTTT. Amino acids: CASSLAGSGGNTIYF.

J is TRBJ1-2 and V is TRBV20-1; 8 bases fit TRBD1. The CDR3 runs 11 residues. Germline V gene lookup returns CDR1 DFQATT and CDR2 SNEGSKA (reference sequence). V was clipped by 6 bases and J by 6 bases; unmatched bases: 3. CDR3: CSARTGNGYTF. CDR3 sequence (DNA): TGCAGTGCCCGGACAGGGAATGGCTACACCTTC.

V and J are TRBV28 and TRBJ1-2; D not certain. V was clipped by 6 bases and J by 4 bases, with 12 bases between them. Germline assignment: CDR1 MDHEN and CDR2 SYDVKM. The CDR3 has 13 residues. CDR3 protein: CASSLSLLYGYTF. The CDR3 nucleotides are TGTGCCAGCAGCCTAAGTCTACTCTATGGCTACACCTTC.

The chain recombines TRBV29-1 with TRBJ1-2; TRBD1 might be the D (5 bases). The germline CDR1 and CDR2 sequences are SQVTM and ANQGSEA. This CDR3 is built from 16 residues. The V end lost 0 bases, the J end lost 5 bases, and 19 bases lay between the germline ends. The CDR3, as DNA: TGCAGCGTTGAAGATCCATTTACAGGCACGCCGTATGGCTACACCTTC. Amino acid sequence: CSVEDPFTGTPYGYTF.